Given below is one T cell receptor beta chain in context. Its antigen remains undetermined. No much larger clone is present one base from it, and per-base qualities are unavailable. Receptor amplification or capture employed 5' RACE. Reads for this sample came from an Illumina HiSeq 2500. A second PCR of roughly 7 to 12 cycles was run with a J-beta primer mix and a sample-barcoded 5' primer. A unique molecular identifier was introduced onto each TCR beta cDNA molecule by a template-switch 5' adaptor carrying 12 random nucleotides. Each sample yielded at least 3 million CDR3-containing paired-end reads. First-strand cDNA was synthesized from all RNA with the Mint cDNA synthesis kit, primed by a TRBC-specific oligonucleotide. Following uracil-DNA glycosylase treatment, all cDNA underwent a first 18-cycle PCR with the universal primers M1SS and BC2_uni_R. In the original analysis: Each sample was normalized by randomly selecting 1 million high-quality reads, each carrying a distinct molecular identifier. Reads sharing molecular identifiers were discarded rather than binned into consensus sequences. CDR3 identification, clonotype clustering and error correction used MiTCR with a Q25 quality threshold and the strictest error-elimination algorithm. A nonparametric unseen species model using Euler transformation provided a lower-bound estimate of total TCR beta diversity. TCRdb applied fastp at Q25 and MiXCR to the public reads, then kept only in-frame beta chains. Rows matching on CDR3 protein sequence are summarized as one entry with the most common DNA and genes. It is TCRdb's table, rather than the study itself, that gives the V and J calls and clone size. This sample is represented by approximately 290,000 distinct CDR3 sequences; roughly a quarter of them were singletons. The leading ten clones occupy approximately 28% of the sample.

These data are taken from a study of blood T cells in healthy people across ages (dated by TCRdb to about 2015). For the wider study: In model experiments, template switching captured about one uniquely barcoded TCR beta cDNA molecule for every two T cells. The study measured age-related changes in TCR beta repertoire diversity using deep sequencing normalized with unique cDNA molecular identifiers. For two donors (one aged 18 to 29 and one aged 80 or older), the study analyzed two additional independent replicas of 1 million unique cDNA reads from the same blood draw. Donors of different ages were randomly distributed across sequencing lanes to avoid experimental bias. The donors were divided into four age groups: young (average around 15 years), middle-aged (about 41), aged (about 61) and long-lived (approximately 74).

Overall study outcomes, separate from this receptor: The CMV infection status of donors was not known, potentially confounding age-related changes in expanded clonotypes. Observed TCR beta diversity per million T cells fell roughly linearly with age, and a significant reduction was already apparent by age approximately 41. The percentage of naive T cells measured by flow cytometry correlated strongly with observed TCR beta diversity. Since profiling was done on bulk unsorted PBMCs, naive and antigen-experienced compartments could not be conclusively compared. Compared with the aged group, the long-lived group had more naive CD4+ T cells, fewer expanded clones and increased TCR diversity, suggesting age selection. Total diversity estimates from one million sequenced T cells were considered lower bounds and underestimates.

The donors were under 40 Caucasian individuals from Russia, aged roughly 6 to 100 years, who were systemically healthy. Around 9.7 milliliters of peripheral blood were collected from each donor into EDTA-treated Vacutainer tubes. PBMCs were isolated by Ficoll-Paque density-gradient centrifugation, with at least 6 million obtained per sample. Trizol reagent was used to extract total RNA from the PBMCs, yielding at least 6 micrograms per sample. For every donor, flow cytometry on a PBMC aliquot measured the percentage of naive CD45RAhigh/CD27high T cells. Sequences SEHNR (CDR1) and FQNEAQ (CDR2) are obtained from the germline V gene (reference sequence). The CDR3 measures 13 amino acids from cysteine to phenylalanine. CDR3 DNA is the only sequence kept; it has 39 bases, read in frame from the first base. Trimming takes 4 bases from V and 5 bases from J, and the germline ends sit 12 bases apart.

The chain uses TRBV7-9 and TRBJ2-7; the D gene is unclear. The receptor's source is a woman in her seventies in good health. The sequencing input was blood. The CDR3 reads as follows: CASSSHTFHEQYF. The nucleotide sequence is given as TGTGCCAGCAGCTCACATACTTTCCACGAGCAGTACTTC.